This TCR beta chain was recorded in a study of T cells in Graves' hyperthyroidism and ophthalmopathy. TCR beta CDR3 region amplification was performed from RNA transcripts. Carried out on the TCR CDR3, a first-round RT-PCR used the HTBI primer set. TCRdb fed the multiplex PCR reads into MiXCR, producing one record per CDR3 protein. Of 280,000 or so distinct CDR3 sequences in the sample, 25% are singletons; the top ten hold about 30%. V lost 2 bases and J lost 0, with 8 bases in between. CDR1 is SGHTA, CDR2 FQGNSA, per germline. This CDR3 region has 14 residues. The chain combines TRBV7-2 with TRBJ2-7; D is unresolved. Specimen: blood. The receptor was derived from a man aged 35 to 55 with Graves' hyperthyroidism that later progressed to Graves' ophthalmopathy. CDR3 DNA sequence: TGTGCCAGCAGCTTAATGGGTACCTCCTACGAGCAGTACTTC. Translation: CASSLMGTSYEQYF. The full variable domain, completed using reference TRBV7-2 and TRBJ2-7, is GAGVSQSPSNKVTEKGKDVELRCDPISGHTALYWYRQSLGQGLEFLIYFQGNSAPDKSGLPSDRFSAERTGGSVSTLTIQRTQQEDSAVYLCASSLMGTSYEQYFGPGTRLTVT.